The 27 T cell receptor beta chains below all came from one sample that was sequenced in a study of T cells after yellow fever vaccination. TCRdb recomputed calls from the 5' RACE reads with MiXCR, one row per CDR3 protein. The repertoire includes 120,000 or so distinct CDR3 sequences, roughly 15% of them detected once, and roughly two fifths sits in the top ten. The material sequenced was CD8+ T cells sorted from PBMCs, taken 5 days after the yellow fever booster vaccination. These receptors were obtained from a man between 18 and 29 years old who received the YFV17D yellow fever vaccine.

This clonotype was detected only a few times. The chain employs TRBV20-1 and TRBJ2-7; D ambiguous. V was pared by 0 bases and J by 2 bases, with 8 bases between. CDR1 is DFQATT, CDR2 SNEGSKA, per germline (reference sequence). The CDR3 has 13 amino acids. Written as DNA, the CDR3 is TGCAGTGCTAGAGAGAGTTGGGCCTACGAGCAGTACTTC. Its translation: CSARESWAYEQYF.

V is TRBV6-2 or TRBV6-3 and J is TRBJ2-5; TRBD2 matches at 8 bases. J was trimmed by 5 bases and V by 6 bases; bases with no gene match: 8. The CDR3 totals 14 residues. CDR1 is MNHEY and CDR2 is SVGEGT in the germline V gene. The CDR3 DNA reads as TGTGCCAGCAGGAGCGGGGGCCTACGGGAGACCCAGTACTTC. It specifies CASRSGGLRETQYF.

This clonotype was found many times. The rearrangement joins TRBV28 to TRBJ2-1; D is unresolved. CDR3 length: 13 amino acids. V was cut by 8 bases and J by 7 bases, with 15 bases left in between. The germline V gene encodes CDR1 MDHEN and CDR2 SYDVKM. The CDR3 protein is CASALTVGNEQFF. Here the CDR3 DNA reads TGTGCCAGCGCTCTCACAGTTGGGAATGAGCAGTTCTTC. Drawing the rest from reference TRBV28 and TRBJ2-1, the complete variable domain is DVKVTQSSRYLVKRTGEKVFLECVQDMDHENMFWYRQDPGLGLRLIYFSYDVKMKEKGDIPEGYSVSREKKERFSLILESASTNQTSMYLCASALTVGNEQFFGPGTRLTVL.

This clonotype has a handful of counts. This chain joins TRBV29-1 and TRBJ1-1; no definite D call. Germline loops: CDR1 SQVTM, CDR2 ANQGSEA. The CDR3 sequence is 13 residues long. With 2 bases removed from V and 3 bases from J, the gap between germline ends came to 10 bases. CDR3 amino acids: CSVESWGDTEAFF. DNA for the CDR3: TGCAGCGTTGAAAGTTGGGGTGACACTGAAGCTTTCTTT.

The genes are TRBV27 and TRBJ2-3; 7 bases agree with TRBD2. With 6 bases clipped from V and 0 bases from J, the junction kept 6 bases outside the gene matches. This CDR3 has 15 residues. Germline V lookup: CDR1 MNHEY, CDR2 SMNVEV (reference sequence). CDR3 amino acids: CASRPSAGSTDTQYF. The CDR3 coding sequence is TGTGCCAGCAGGCCCTCAGCGGGGAGCACAGATACGCAGTATTTT.

In its sample, this clonotype was seen once. The chain uses TRBV7-9 and TRBJ1-1, with D hard to call. Germline CDR1 reads SEHNR; CDR2 reads FQNEAQ (reference sequence). Trimming cost V 5 bases and J 11 bases, with 24 bases left between them. The CDR3 runs to 15 residues. CDR3 nucleotide sequence: TGTGCCAGCAGCGCCCTGGGAGGAGGCCACCTCTGGGCTTTCTTT. Protein: CASSALGGGHLWAFF.

In its sample, this clonotype was seen a few times. The gene calls are TRBV4-1 and TRBJ1-5; D may be TRBD1 (6 bases). This CDR3 is 13 amino acids long. V was pared by 3 bases and J by 4 bases, with 7 bases between. Per germline, CDR1 MGHRA and CDR2 YSYEKL. CDR3 in amino acids: CASSQQGNQPQHF. DNA of the CDR3: TGCGCCAGCAGCCAGCAGGGGAATCAGCCCCAGCATTTT.

CDR3 in amino acids: CASSLMGGAYNEQFF. Written as DNA, the CDR3 is TGTGCCAGCAGTCTCATGGGGGGGGCGTACAATGAGCAGTTCTTC. The V gene is TRBV7-3, the J gene TRBJ2-1; D possibly corresponds to TRBD2 (7 bases). The CDR3 is 15 amino acids. V lost 6 bases to trimming and J lost 4 bases, with 16 bases between them. From germline, CDR1 is SGHTA and CDR2 FQGTGA.

The table lists this clonotype with many counts. The chain carries TRBV5-1 and TRBJ1-2; perhaps TRBD1 as D (5 bases). From germline, CDR1 is SGHRS and CDR2 YFSETQ. The V end lost 0 bases, the J end lost 3 bases, and 12 bases lay between the germline ends. The CDR3 runs to 15 residues. Here the CDR3 reads CASSLDLGTDYGYTF. CDR3 nucleotide sequence: TGCGCCAGCAGCTTGGATCTGGGGACGGACTATGGCTACACCTTC.

This clonotype has just a few counts. For the CDR3, the DNA is TGCAGTGCCCTAGCGGGGGGGTTAGAGAGAGGGGAGCTGTTTTTT. As protein: CSALAGGLERGELFF. The chain recombines TRBV20-1 with TRBJ2-2, with 12 positions matching TRBD2. V shed 6 bases, J shed 8 bases, and the junction held 10 bases outside the gene matches. Germline CDR1 is DFQATT and CDR2 is SNEGSKA (reference sequence). This CDR3 region has 15 residues.

This clonotype was picked up a small number of times. The chain links TRBV20-1 to TRBJ1-4, with TRBD1 identical over 8 bases. The length of the CDR3 is 17 residues. Germline trimming cut 0 bases from V and 7 bases from J; bases unmatched to any gene: 13. Germline V gene data show CDR1 as DFQATT and CDR2 as SNEGSKA (reference sequence). CDR3 bases: TGCAGTGCTAGAGATCTCAATATCCGGACAGGGCTTGAAAAACTGTTTTTT. Translation gives CSARDLNIRTGLEKLFF.

The V gene is TRBV7-2, the J gene TRBJ2-1; D may match TRBD1 or TRBD2 (6 bases each). The germline gives CDR1 SGHTA, CDR2 FQGNSA. CDR3 length: 15 residues. Trimming pared 2 bases from V and 1 base from J, leaving 9 bases between. The CDR3 protein is CASSLRGPSYNEQFF. CDR3 nucleotide sequence: TGTGCCAGCAGCTTACGGGGGCCTTCCTACAATGAGCAGTTCTTC.

This clonotype was observed at least ten times. The chain links TRBV4-3 to TRBJ2-1, with TRBD2 as a possible D gene (5 bases). CDR3 length: 16 residues. Per germline, CDR1 LGHNA and CDR2 YSLEER. V was trimmed by 7 bases and J by 0 bases, leaving 16 bases between them. This chain's CDR3 is CASTPTAGSSYNEQFF. As DNA, the CDR3 is TGCGCCAGCACCCCCACGGCGGGTAGCTCCTACAATGAGCAGTTCTTC.

The J gene is TRBJ2-3, the V gene TRBV29-1; D is possibly TRBD1 (6 bases). The V end was cut by 7 bases, the J end by 0 bases, with 14 bases between. This CDR3 contains 14 residues. Germline assignment: CDR1 SQVTM and CDR2 ANQGSEA. The CDR3 DNA follows: TGCAGCGGAAAAGCGACAGGTAGCACAGATACGCAGTATTTT. As protein: CSGKATGSTDTQYF.

This sequence joins TRBV7-2 and TRBJ1-1; no definite D call. Looked up from germline, CDR1 is SGHTA and CDR2 is FQGNSA. The V and J ends lost 5 bases and 1 base respectively, with 8 bases between them. This CDR3 has 13 amino acids. The CDR3 nucleotides are TGTGCCAGCAGCACCGCAGGGAACACTGAAGCTTTCTTT. This codes for CASSTAGNTEAFF.

The chain is built from TRBV9 and TRBJ1-1; a weak D match, TRBD1 (6 bases). The CDR3 spans 15 residues. Germline V gene sequence: CDR1 SGDLS, CDR2 YYNGEE. V was shortened by 4 bases and J by 0 bases, with 13 bases between the two germline ends. The CDR3 spells CASSSKGTLNTEAFF. The CDR3 DNA is TGTGCCAGCAGCTCAAAAGGGACATTGAACACTGAAGCTTTCTTT.

The J gene is TRBJ2-1, the V gene TRBV20-1, with D possibly TRBD2 on 6 matching bases. Trimming took off 2 bases at V and 4 bases at J, with 27 bases between the two ends. Germline lookup yields CDR1 DFQATT and CDR2 SNEGSKA (reference sequence). The CDR3 spans 19 residues. CDR3 DNA sequence: TGCAGTGCTAGACCCCCTGCGGGCGGGACCCATGGGATATACAATGAGCAGTTCTTC. Translating it yields CSARPPAGGTHGIYNEQFF.

This clonotype was recorded only once. The chain is built from TRBV24-1 and TRBJ2-3; TRBD2 matches 8 bases. Germline CDR1 KGHDR, CDR2 SFDVKD. After removal of 7 bases from V and 3 bases from J, the junction contained 5 bases not matched to a gene. This CDR3 is 14 amino acids long. The CDR3 bases are TGTGCCACCAGGCGCGGGGGGCTGACAGATACGCAGTATTTT. As protein: CATRRGGLTDTQYF.

The V gene is TRBV7-6, the J gene TRBJ1-1; D is uncertain. Germline-derived CDR1 and CDR2 are SGHVS and FNYEAQ. V was trimmed by 5 bases and J by 4 bases, leaving 17 bases between them. The CDR3 consists of 15 residues. CDR3 residues: CASSLSPGGGTEAFF. CDR3 coding DNA: TGTGCCAGCAGCCTAAGCCCCGGAGGTGGCACTGAAGCTTTCTTT. Using reference TRBV7-6 and TRBJ1-1 for the parts outside the CDR3, the full variable domain is GAGVSQSPRYKVTKRGQDVALRCDPISGHVSLYWYRQALGQGPEFLTYFNYEAQQDKSGLPNDRFSAERPEGSISTLTIQRTEQRDSAMYRCASSLSPGGGTEAFFGQGTRLTVV.

The chain employs TRBV5-1 and TRBJ1-2, with D maybe TRBD1 (6 bases). This CDR3 contains 16 residues. Germline V gene data show CDR1 as SGHRS and CDR2 as YFSETQ. V was clipped by 4 bases and J by 6 bases, with 22 bases between them. The CDR3 DNA sequence: TGCGCCAGCAGCCGTACCGGGACACTCAACCGGGATGGCTACACCTTC. Its protein product is CASSRTGTLNRDGYTF. Full variable domain (remainder filled in from reference TRBV5-1 and TRBJ1-2): KAGVTQTPRYLIKTRGQQVTLSCSPISGHRSVSWYQQTPGQGLQFLFEYFSETQRNKGNFPGRFSGRQFSNSRSEMNVSTLELGDSALYLCASSRTGTLNRDGYTFGSGTRLTVV.

The chain links TRBV7-9 to TRBJ1-1, with a possible D match to TRBD1 (5 bases). The V end lost 4 bases, the J end lost 1 base, and 16 bases lay between the germline ends. The CDR3 sequence is 16 residues long. The germline CDR1 and CDR2 sequences are SEHNR and FQNEAQ (reference sequence). The DNA of the CDR3 is TGTGCCAGCAGCTCCCGGGACCGACTTGAGAACACTGAAGCTTTCTTT. Protein sequence: CASSSRDRLENTEAFF.

The rearrangement uses TRBV25-1 and TRBJ1-1; no clear D. V lost 9 bases to trimming and J lost 1 base, with 12 bases between them. Germline assignment: CDR1 MGHDK and CDR2 SYGVNS. The CDR3 extends over 13 amino acids. This chain's CDR3 is CASSNRGNTEAFF. The CDR3 nucleotides read TGTGCCAGTTCAAATCGGGGGAACACTGAAGCTTTCTTT.

This clonotype was found a few times. The CDR3 DNA is TGTGCCAGCAGTTTAGAAGGACAAATCGGTGAGCAGTTCTTC. It is translated as CASSLEGQIGEQFF. The chain employs TRBV12-3 or TRBV12-4 and TRBJ2-1; TRBD1 might be the D (5 bases). This CDR3 comprises 14 residues. V gave up 1 base and J gave up 9 bases, with 13 bases separating them.

The chain employs TRBV10-3 and TRBJ2-3, with D unresolved. V was shortened by 2 bases and J by 1 base, with 10 bases between the two germline ends. Per the germline V gene, CDR1 is ENHRY and CDR2 is SYGVKD. The CDR3 is made up of 15 amino acids. The CDR3 sequence is CAISETRSGTDTQYF. The CDR3 bases are TGTGCCATCAGTGAGACTCGCTCGGGCACAGATACGCAGTATTTT.

The V and J genes are TRBV12-3 or TRBV12-4 and TRBJ2-3, with no clear D. The CDR3 is made up of 15 amino acids. V lost 5 bases and J lost 0, with 12 bases in between. The DNA of the CDR3 is TGTGCCAGCAGTCCACAGATGCTTAGCACAGATACGCAGTATTTT. Protein sequence: CASSPQMLSTDTQYF.

This clonotype showed up just a few times. The chain combines TRBV6-6 with TRBJ1-1; TRBD1 might be the D (6 bases). From germline, CDR1 is MNHNY and CDR2 SVGAGI (reference sequence). Between the trimmed V and J ends, which lost 7 bases and 7 bases, there was a span of 25 bases. The CDR3 runs 16 residues. The CDR3 DNA reads TGTGCCAGCACCAATCTACCCGGACAGCTTATGAGTGAAGCTTTCTTT. Its protein product is CASTNLPGQLMSEAFF.

This clonotype was observed at least ten times. V gene TRBV10-3 combines with J gene TRBJ1-6; possible D gene TRBD1, 5 bases. Germline V gene lookup returns CDR1 ENHRY and CDR2 SYGVKD. This CDR3 comprises 13 residues. Trimming removed 7 bases from V and 7 bases from J, with 11 bases in between. The CDR3 DNA is TGTGCCATCACCGGGACTAGCAATTCACCCCTCCACTTT. The encoded protein is CAITGTSNSPLHF.